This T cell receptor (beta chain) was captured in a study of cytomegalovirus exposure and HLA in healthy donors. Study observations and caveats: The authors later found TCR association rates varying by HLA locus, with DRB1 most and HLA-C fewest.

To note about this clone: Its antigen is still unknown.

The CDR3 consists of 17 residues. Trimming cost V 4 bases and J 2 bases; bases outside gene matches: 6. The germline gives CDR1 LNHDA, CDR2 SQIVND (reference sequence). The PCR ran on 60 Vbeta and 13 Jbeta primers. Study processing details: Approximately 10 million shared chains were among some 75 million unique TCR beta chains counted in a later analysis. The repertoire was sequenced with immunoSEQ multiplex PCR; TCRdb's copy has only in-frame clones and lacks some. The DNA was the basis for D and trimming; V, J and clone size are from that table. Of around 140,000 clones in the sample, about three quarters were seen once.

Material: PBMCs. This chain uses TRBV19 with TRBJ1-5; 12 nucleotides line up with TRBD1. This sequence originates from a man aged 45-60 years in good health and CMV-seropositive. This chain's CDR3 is CASSKGTGGIGNQPQHF. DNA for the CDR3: TGTGCCAGTAGTAAGGGGACAGGGGGCATTGGCAATCAGCCCCAGCATTTT.